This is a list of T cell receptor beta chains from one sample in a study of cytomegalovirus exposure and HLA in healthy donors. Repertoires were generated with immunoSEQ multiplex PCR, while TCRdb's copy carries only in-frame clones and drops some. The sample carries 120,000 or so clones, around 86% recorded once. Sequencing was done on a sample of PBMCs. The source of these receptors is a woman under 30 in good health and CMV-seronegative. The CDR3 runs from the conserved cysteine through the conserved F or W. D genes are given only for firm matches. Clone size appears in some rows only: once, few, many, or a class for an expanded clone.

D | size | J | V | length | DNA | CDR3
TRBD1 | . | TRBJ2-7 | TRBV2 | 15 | TGTGCCAGCAGGGCTCCGGGACAGGGTTTGTACGAGCAGTACTTC | CASRAPGQGLYEQYF
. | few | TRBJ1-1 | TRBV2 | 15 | TGTGCCAGCAGTGAGGACAGTCTGATGAACACTGAAGCTTTCTTT | CASSEDSLMNTEAFF
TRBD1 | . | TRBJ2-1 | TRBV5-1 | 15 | TGCGCCAGCAGTCCCGGGACAGAAAGTTACAATGAGCAGTTCTTC | CASSPGTESYNEQFF
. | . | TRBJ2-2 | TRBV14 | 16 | TGTGCCAGCAGCCAAGCCCACGCGGGATACACCGGGGAGCTGTTTTTT | CASSQAHAGYTGELFF
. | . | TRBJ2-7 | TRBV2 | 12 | TGTGCCAGCAGTGTACAAAGTGGTGAGCAGTACTTC | CASSVQSGEQYF
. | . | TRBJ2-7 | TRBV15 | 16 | TGTGCCACCAGCCGCAGACCAGCGGAGCCCCCCTACGAGCAGTACTTC | CATSRRPAEPPYEQYF
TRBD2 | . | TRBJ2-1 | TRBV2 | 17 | TGTGCCAGCAACGAGGTTGGCGGGAGGGCCGTGAGTGGGGAGCAGTTCTTC | CASNEVGGRAVSGEQFF
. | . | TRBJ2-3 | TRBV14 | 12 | TGTGCCAGCAGCCCAGATCCGGATACGCAGTATTTT | CASSPDPDTQYF
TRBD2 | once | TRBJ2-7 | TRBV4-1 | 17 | TGCGCCAGCAGCCAAGGGTCAGGGACTAGCGGAACCTACGAGCAGTACTTC | CASSQGSGTSGTYEQYF
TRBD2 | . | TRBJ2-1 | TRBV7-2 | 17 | TGTGCCAGCAGCTTTCCTAGCGGGAGCTTTCGGGGAAATGAGCAGTTCTTC | CASSFPSGSFRGNEQFF
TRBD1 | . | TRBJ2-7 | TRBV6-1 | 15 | TGTGCCAGCAGTGAAGCGTTAGATACAGGGGCCGAGCAGTACTTC | CASSEALDTGAEQYF
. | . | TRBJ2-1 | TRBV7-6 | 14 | TGTGCCAGCAGCCCCATTAGGGGTAACAATGAGCAGTTCTTC | CASSPIRGNNEQFF
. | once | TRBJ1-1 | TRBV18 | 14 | TGTGCCAGCTCAGCGACAGTCCCGTTCACTGAAGCTTTCTTT | CASSATVPFTEAFF
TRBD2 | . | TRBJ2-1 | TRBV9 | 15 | TGTGCCAGCAGCCTAGGCGGGGAGGGGAACAATGAGCAGTTCTTC | CASSLGGEGNNEQFF
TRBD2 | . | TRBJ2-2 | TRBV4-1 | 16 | TGCGCCAGCAGCCCGCGGACTAGCGGGAAGACCGGGGAGCTGTTTTTT | CASSPRTSGKTGELFF
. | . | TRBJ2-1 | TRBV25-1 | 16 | TGTGCCAGCAGTGAAGGAGGCGGGGGCGCTTACAATGAGCAGTTCTTC | CASSEGGGGAYNEQFF
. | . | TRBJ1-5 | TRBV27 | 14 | TGTGCCAGCAGCACCCTCGGGGGTAATCAGCCCCAGCATTTT | CASSTLGGNQPQHF
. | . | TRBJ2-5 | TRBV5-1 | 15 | TGCGCCAGCAGCTTGGGGGTAAGGGGCCAAGAGACCCAGTACTTC | CASSLGVRGQETQYF
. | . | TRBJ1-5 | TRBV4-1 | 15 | TGCGCCAGCAGCCAAACAGGATCCAGCAATCAGCCCCAGCATTTT | CASSQTGSSNQPQHF
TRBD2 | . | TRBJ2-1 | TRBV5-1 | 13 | TGCGCCAGCTCGAGGGAGGGCCTGGATGAGCAGTTCTTC | CASSREGLDEQFF
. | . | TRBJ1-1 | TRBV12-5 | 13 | TGTGCTAGCCTCCAGGGGTATTTAACTGAAGCTTTCTTT | CASLQGYLTEAFF
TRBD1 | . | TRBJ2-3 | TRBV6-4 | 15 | TGTGCCAGCAGTGCCCGGACAGGGAGCACAGATACGCAGTATTTT | CASSARTGSTDTQYF
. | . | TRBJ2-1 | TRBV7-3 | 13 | TGTGCCAGCAGCTTGGGTAGCGCCAATGAGCAGTTCTTC | CASSLGSANEQFF
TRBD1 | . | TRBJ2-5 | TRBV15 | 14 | TGTGCCACCAGCGAGACAGGGGGGGGAGAGACCCAGTACTTC | CATSETGGGETQYF
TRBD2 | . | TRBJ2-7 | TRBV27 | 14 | TGTGCCAGCAGGGGGGCGGGGGGCTCGTACGAGCAGTACTTC | CASRGAGGSYEQYF
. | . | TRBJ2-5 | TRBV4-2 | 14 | TGTGCCAGCAGCCAGTATTCGGAGCAAGAGACCCAGTACTTC | CASSQYSEQETQYF
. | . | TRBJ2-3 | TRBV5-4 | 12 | TGTGCCAGCAGCGAACCACAAGATACGCAGTATTTT | CASSEPQDTQYF
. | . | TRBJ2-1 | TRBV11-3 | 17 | TGTGCCAGCAGCCCTGGTCGCGGCGTCGCATTTTACAATGAGCAGTTCTTC | CASSPGRGVAFYNEQFF
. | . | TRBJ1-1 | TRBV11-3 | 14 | TGTGCCAGCAGCTTACCCCCCCGGTCCTGGGAAGCTTTCTTT | CASSLPPRSWEAFF
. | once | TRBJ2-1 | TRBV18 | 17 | TGTGCCAGCTCACCCCCCGCGGGAATGAGCTCCTACAATGAGCAGTTCTTC | CASSPPAGMSSYNEQFF
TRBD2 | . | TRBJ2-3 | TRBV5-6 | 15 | TGTGCCAGCAGCTTACTAGCGGGAGATGCAGATACGCAGTATTTT | CASSLLAGDADTQYF
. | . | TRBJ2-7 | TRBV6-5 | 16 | TGTGCCAGCAGTTGGATAATGACAGGTAGCTCCTACGAGCAGTACTTC | CASSWIMTGSSYEQYF
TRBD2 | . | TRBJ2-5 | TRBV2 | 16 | TGTGCCAGCAGTGAACGAAGGCTAGCGGGAGTAGAGACCCAGTACTTC | CASSERRLAGVETQYF
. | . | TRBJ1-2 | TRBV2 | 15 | TGTGCCAGCAGTGAAGCGCTAGCGGCTAACTATGGCTACACCTTC | CASSEALAANYGYTF
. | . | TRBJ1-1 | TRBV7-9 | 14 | TGTGCCAGCAGCCGTGGACAGATGAACACTGAAGCTTTCTTT | CASSRGQMNTEAFF
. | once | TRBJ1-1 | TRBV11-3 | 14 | TGTGCCAGCAGCTTAGGTGGGGGGACTACTGAAGCTTTCTTT | CASSLGGGTTEAFF
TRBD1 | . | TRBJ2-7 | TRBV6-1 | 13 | TGTGCCAGCAGGGGACAGGGTTTCTACGAGCAGTACTTC | CASRGQGFYEQYF
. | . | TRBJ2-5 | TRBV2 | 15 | TGTGCCAGCAGTGAAACAGCGGGCCGCCAAGAGACCCAGTACTTC | CASSETAGRQETQYF
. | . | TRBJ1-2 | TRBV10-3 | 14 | TGTGCCATCAGTGAGTCGGGACACAACTATGGCTACACCTTC | CAISESGHNYGYTF
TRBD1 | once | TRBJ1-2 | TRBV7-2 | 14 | TGTGCCAGCAGCTTCTTCCGGGACAGGGTCGCCTACACCTTC | CASSFFRDRVAYTF
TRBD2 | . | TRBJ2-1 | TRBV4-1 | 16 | TGCGCCAGCAGCTCCCCGACTAGCGGGATCTACAATGAGCAGTTCTTC | CASSSPTSGIYNEQFF